This record covers a single T cell receptor (beta chain). The antigen remains undetermined. The PCR was carried out with 60 Vbeta primers and 13 Jbeta primers. Per the authors' pipeline: Later, 80 million or so unique TCR beta chains were counted in an analysis, and about 10 million of them were shared. Only in-frame clones appear in the TCRdb table, and some are missing; sequencing was by immunoSEQ multiplex PCR. The V and J calls and clone size are taken from that table; D and trimming were inferred from the DNA. Altogether under 250,000 clones are present, around 80% being singletons, with the ten largest covering around 0.63%. This entry comes from a study of cytomegalovirus exposure and HLA in healthy donors. Overall study results and limits: It was likely that a cluster of highly shared sequence variants was a sequencing artifact. A later analysis reportedly found that, within productive TCRs, an Asian-associated ancestry cluster had fewer N-insertions than the mean observed across the approximately 670 donors. Trimming of TCR beta V- and J-genes showed a link, identified in a later analysis, to a missense DCLRE1C variant.

This CDR3 has 16 residues. Trimming removed 0 bases at V and 5 bases at J, with 16 bases between. CDR1 and CDR2 (germline): WNHNN, SYGVQD (reference sequence). This receptor was obtained from a young man in good health and CMV-seronegative. The rearrangement uses TRBV10-1 and TRBJ1-2; no clear D gene. Material for sequencing was PBMCs. The CDR3 DNA reads as TGCGCCAGCAGTGAGTCAGTTACAGCCTTTGGGTATGGCTACACCTTC. Translation: CASSESVTAFGYGYTF.